These 21 T cell receptor beta chains originate from one sample sequenced in a study of identical twins. TCRdb re-called the 5' RACE reads through MiXCR, storing one row per CDR3 protein. The table records about 150,000 distinct CDR3 sequences, 3% to 4.5% of them present only once. The sequencing sample was made of memory T cells sorted from blood. These receptors were obtained from a man between 18 and 29 years old in good health.

This clonotype occurred many times. The CDR3 region is CASSPGQNYEQYF. The CDR3 DNA follows: TGCGCCAGCAGCCCGGGACAAAACTACGAGCAGTACTTC. The rearrangement links TRBV5-1 to TRBJ2-7; D is possibly TRBD1 (6 bases). CDR3 length equals 13 residues. Germline CDR1 is SGHRS and CDR2 is YFSETQ. V lost 4 bases and J 3 bases, leaving 11 bases between the germline ends.

This clonotype appeared many times. This chain links TRBV11-2 with TRBJ1-4, with 9 bases aligning to TRBD1. V gave up 5 bases and J gave up 4 bases; unmatched junction bases: 5. The CDR3 is made up of 15 amino acids. Per germline, CDR1 SGHAT and CDR2 FQNNGV. The CDR3 sequence is CASSGGTGRNEKLFF. As DNA, the CDR3 is TGTGCCAGCAGCGGGGGGACAGGGCGTAATGAAAAACTGTTTTTT.

Ten or more counts support this clonotype. The gene calls are TRBV5-1 and TRBJ2-7; 13 bases map to TRBD2. Losses at the gene ends were 0 bases for V and 2 bases for J; bases not matched to a gene: 5. CDR1 is SGHRS, CDR2 YFSETQ, per germline. This CDR3 spans 17 amino acids. The CDR3: CASSLGGLAGETYEQYF. CDR3 DNA: TGCGCCAGCAGCTTGGGTGGACTAGCGGGAGAGACCTACGAGCAGTACTTC.

This clonotype has at least ten counts. This chain uses TRBV14 with TRBJ2-1, with D perhaps TRBD1 (5 bases). Germline-derived CDR1 and CDR2 are SGHDN and FVKESK. Trimming cost V 5 bases and J 7 bases, with 9 bases left between them. CDR3 length equals 12 residues. Here the CDR3 reads CASSRGGNEQFF. The CDR3 DNA reads as TGTGCCAGCAGCAGGGGTGGAAATGAGCAGTTCTTC.

V gene TRBV6-5 combines with J gene TRBJ2-7, with D hard to call. Between the trimmed V and J ends, which lost 3 bases and 0 bases, there was a span of 9 bases. Germline CDR1 MNHEY, CDR2 SVGAGI. This CDR3 contains 14 residues. This chain's CDR3 is CASSYVRNSYEQYF. The CDR3 nucleotides are TGTGCCAGCAGTTATGTACGGAACTCCTACGAGCAGTACTTC.

This clonotype was counted ten times or more. This rearrangement joins TRBV5-6 to TRBJ2-3; TRBD1 agrees at 7 bases. The CDR3 loop spans 12 amino acids. Per the germline V gene, CDR1 is SGHDT and CDR2 is YYEEEE. Trimming cost V 5 bases and J 10 bases; bases outside gene matches: 7. The CDR3, as DNA: TGTGCCAGCAGTTCCAGGGGGTATGCGCAGTATTTT. Translating it yields CASSSRGYAQYF.

This clonotype was seen more than once but under ten times. The chain has TRBV6-1 and TRBJ1-5, with D perhaps matching TRBD1 (5 bases). This CDR3 comprises 13 residues. Trimming left V 8 bases short and J 4 bases short, with 12 bases between. CDR1 MNHNS and CDR2 SASEGT come from the germline V gene. The CDR3 here is CASETDRNQPQHF. CDR3 DNA: TGTGCCAGCGAGACAGACCGAAATCAGCCCCAGCATTTT.

The table lists this clonotype with a few counts. This chain joins TRBV14 and TRBJ2-7; D gene uncertain. Trimming removed 4 bases from V and 3 bases from J, with 10 bases in between. The CDR3 is 13 amino acids. Germline CDR1 is SGHDN and CDR2 is FVKESK. The CDR3 loop reads CASSPIGIYEQYF. CDR3 DNA sequence: TGTGCCAGCAGCCCCATAGGGATCTACGAGCAGTACTTC. The full variable domain, in which reference TRBV14 and TRBJ2-7 provide the parts outside the CDR3, is EAGVTQFPSHSVIEKGQTVTLRCDPISGHDNLYWYRRVMGKEIKFLLHFVKESKQDESGMPNNRFLAERTGGTYSTLKVQPAELEDSGVYFCASSPIGIYEQYFGPGTRLTVT.

The chain joins TRBV6-2 or TRBV6-3 to TRBJ1-2; D unclear. The V end lost 2 bases, the J end lost 3 bases, and 13 bases lay between the germline ends. The CDR3 contains 15 residues. Germline V CDR1 and CDR2: MNHEY, SVGEGT. DNA of the CDR3: TGTGCCAGCAGTTACCTTCAAATAGGATACTATGGCTACACCTTC. Its protein product is CASSYLQIGYYGYTF.

This clonotype was seen repeatedly, ten times or more. This chain links TRBV12-3 or TRBV12-4 with TRBJ2-7; D is unclear. V lost 3 bases and J 3 bases, leaving 9 bases between the germline ends. The CDR3 has 13 amino acids. The CDR3 is CASSLDPNYEQYF. CDR3 bases: TGTGCCAGCAGTTTGGACCCCAACTACGAGCAGTACTTC.

This clonotype was seen at least ten times. This chain links TRBV2 with TRBJ2-1, with 13 bases identical to TRBD2. CDR3 length equals 15 residues. Germline values: CDR1 SNHLY, CDR2 FYNNEI. The V and J ends lost 7 bases and 9 bases, in that order; junction bases with no gene match: 9. The DNA of the CDR3 is TGTGCCAGCAACGGACTAGCGGGAGCGGGGAGTGAGCAGTTCTTC. It specifies CASNGLAGAGSEQFF.

This clonotype came up many times. One end of the junction varies from germline; a read error may be responsible. V is TRBV16 and J is TRBJ1-5; D call uncertain. This CDR3 is built from 15 residues. Germline values: CDR1 KGHSY, CDR2 FQNENV. In DNA, the CDR3 is TGTGCCAGCAACCAAGGGAGAGCCTCGGGTCAGCCCCAGCATTTT. Protein product: CASNQGRASGQPQHF.

Ten or more counts support this clonotype. The chain employs TRBV20-1 and TRBJ2-2; 10 bases map to TRBD2. The V and J ends lost 3 bases and 6 bases, in that order; junction bases with no gene match: 7. The V gene's germline CDR1 is DFQATT and CDR2 SNEGSKA (reference sequence). This CDR3 comprises 15 residues. The CDR3 DNA sequence: TGCAGTGCTAGTGGCCTAGCGGGAGTATCCGGGGAGCTGTTTTTT. Translating it yields CSASGLAGVSGELFF.

The rearrangement uses TRBV6-5 and TRBJ1-1; 7 bases are a match to TRBD1. The CDR3 length is 13 residues. Germline V gives CDR1 MNHEY, CDR2 SVGAGI. V dropped 9 bases and J dropped 6; count of bases not matched to a gene: 10. The CDR3 nucleotides read TGTGCCAGTACTTACAGGGGTGGGTCTGAAGCTTTCTTT. Translation: CASTYRGGSEAFF.

This clonotype showed up just a few times. The chain links TRBV14 to TRBJ2-1, with 8 bases identical to TRBD1. From germline, CDR1 is SGHDN and CDR2 FVKESK. Trimming at V came to 2 bases and at J to 2 bases, leaving 2 bases not matched to a gene. This CDR3 is built from 15 residues. In DNA, the CDR3 is TGTGCCAGCAGCCAACACAGGGGGGCCTACAATGAGCAGTTCTTC. This codes for CASSQHRGAYNEQFF.

This clonotype was picked up many times. The rearrangement links TRBV10-3 to TRBJ2-1; D remains ambiguous. V was clipped by 6 bases and J by 0 bases, with 6 bases between them. Germline CDR1 ENHRY, CDR2 SYGVKD. The CDR3 extends over 13 amino acids. CDR3 bases: TGTGCCATCAGAGGCAGCTCCTACAATGAGCAGTTCTTC. It yields the protein CAIRGSSYNEQFF.

This clonotype was counted a few times. V and J are TRBV5-4 and TRBJ2-5; no definite D call. This CDR3 region has 14 residues. V was shortened by 0 bases and J by 4 bases, with 10 bases between the two germline ends. Per germline, CDR1 SGHNT and CDR2 YYREEE (reference sequence). The CDR3 protein is CASSLGLQPETQYF. The CDR3 nucleotides read TGTGCCAGCAGCTTGGGACTCCAACCAGAGACCCAGTACTTC.

A few counts support this clonotype. The chain links TRBV7-9 to TRBJ2-1, with 12 bases aligning to TRBD1. Germline V CDR1 and CDR2: SEHNR, FQNEAQ (reference sequence). The CDR3 extends over 15 amino acids. J was trimmed by 6 bases and V by 5 bases; bases with no gene match: 5. The CDR3 is CASSPRGQGANEQFF. The CDR3 coding sequence is TGTGCCAGCAGCCCAAGGGGACAGGGGGCCAATGAGCAGTTCTTC. The full variable domain, completed using reference TRBV7-9 and TRBJ2-1, is DTGVSQNPRHKITKRGQNVTFRCDPISEHNRLYWYRQTLGQGPEFLTYFQNEAQLEKSRLLSDRFSAERPKGSFSTLEIQRTEQGDSAMYLCASSPRGQGANEQFFGPGTRLTVL.

At least ten counts were recorded for this clonotype. The chain uses TRBV29-1 and TRBJ2-3; D not resolved. Trimming cost V 4 bases and J 0 bases, with 5 bases left between them. Germline V gene sequence: CDR1 SQVTM, CDR2 ANQGSEA. The CDR3 totals 12 residues. The CDR3 nucleotides read TGCAGCGTTGGCCCTAGCACAGATACGCAGTATTTT. Translating gives CSVGPSTDTQYF.

This clonotype was detected ten times or more. The chain joins TRBV12-3 or TRBV12-4 to TRBJ2-5; 10 bases are shared with TRBD1. The junction had 3 bases not matched to a gene; V was cut back by 1 base and J by 4 bases. The CDR3 length is 15 residues. CDR3 in amino acids: CASSLDGTGVETQYF. CDR3 bases: TGTGCCAGCAGTTTAGACGGGACAGGGGTAGAGACCCAGTACTTC.

This clonotype was picked up many times. This chain joins TRBV20-1 and TRBJ2-3, with TRBD2 identical over 11 bases. The CDR3 is 15 amino acids. V lost 4 bases, J lost 0 bases, and 3 bases stayed unmatched. CDR1 and CDR2 (germline): DFQATT, SNEGSKA (reference sequence). The CDR3, as DNA: TGCAGTGCTAAGGGACTAGCGGAGAGCACAGATACGCAGTATTTT. Protein: CSAKGLAESTDTQYF.